What follows are 5 T cell receptor beta chains derived from one specimen sequenced in a study of T cell clones after liver transplantation. Assay used: immunoSEQ multiplex PCR; TCRdb lists only in-frame clones, some missing. Here the sample spans 45,000 to 60,000 clones, about 71% being singletons. The sample consisted of CD4+ T cells from blood, taken at the approximately 16-month timepoint. The receptor set was obtained from a human patient who received a liver transplant. Some of these T cells may belong to the graft donor.

This chain links TRBV18 with TRBJ2-7; weak D call: TRBD1 (6 bases). V lost 6 bases and J 4 bases, leaving 19 bases between the germline ends. This CDR3 spans 15 amino acids. CDR1 and CDR2 (germline): KGHSH, LQKENI. In DNA, the CDR3 is TGTGCCAGCTCGCTAGGACAGAGTTATATATACGAGCAGTACGTC. Its translation: CASSLGQSYIYEQYV.

V and J are TRBV4-2 and TRBJ1-2; 7 nucleotides match TRBD1. This CDR3 has 12 residues. CDR1 LGHNA and CDR2 YNFKEQ come from the germline V gene. J was trimmed by 8 bases and V by 3 bases; bases with no gene match: 3. CDR3 region: CASSHGDSGYTF. CDR3 sequence (DNA): TGTGCCAGCAGCCATGGGGACAGCGGCTACACCTTC.

Only a few counts were recorded for this clone. The V and J genes are TRBV6-5 and TRBJ2-3, with 12 bases fitting TRBD2. Germline V gene sequence: CDR1 MNHEY, CDR2 SVGAGI. The CDR3 has 15 residues. Trimming at V came to 6 bases and at J to 2 bases, leaving 3 bases not matched to a gene. CDR3 sequence (DNA): TGTGCCAGCAGGGCTAGCGGGGGGGCCACAGATACGCAGTATTTT. Translating it yields CASRASGGATDTQYF.

The sample holds one count of this clone. This sequence joins TRBV7-2 and TRBJ1-2; TRBD1 aligns across 10 bases. V gave up 6 bases and J gave up 5 bases; unmatched junction bases: 6. The length of the CDR3 is 14 residues. Germline V gene lookup returns CDR1 SGHTA and CDR2 FQGNSA. The DNA for the CDR3 is TGTGCCAGCAGTTTGGGACAGGGGACGTATGGCTACACCTTC. Translated: CASSLGQGTYGYTF.

This clone was detected only a few times. The V and J genes are TRBV27 and TRBJ2-7; 8 nucleotides agree with TRBD2. V lost 6 bases to trimming and J lost 1 base; unmatched junction nucleotides: 8. This CDR3 has 15 amino acids. Germline-derived CDR1 and CDR2 are MNHEY and SMNVEV (reference sequence). The CDR3 DNA is TGTGCCAGCAGCAGAAAGGCTAGCGGGTCCTACGAGCAGTACGTC. Encoded protein: CASSRKASGSYEQYV.